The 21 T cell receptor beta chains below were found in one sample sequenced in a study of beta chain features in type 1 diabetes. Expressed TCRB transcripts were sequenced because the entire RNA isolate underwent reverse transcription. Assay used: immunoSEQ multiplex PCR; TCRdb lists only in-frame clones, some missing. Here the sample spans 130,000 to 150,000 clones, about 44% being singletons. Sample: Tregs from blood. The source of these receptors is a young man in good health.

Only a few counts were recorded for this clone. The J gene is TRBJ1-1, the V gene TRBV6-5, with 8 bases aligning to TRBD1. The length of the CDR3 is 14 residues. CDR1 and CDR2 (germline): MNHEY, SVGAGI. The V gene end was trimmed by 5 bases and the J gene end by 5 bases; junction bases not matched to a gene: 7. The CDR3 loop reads CASSITGGGTEAFF. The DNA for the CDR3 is TGTGCCAGCAGTATAACAGGGGGAGGTACTGAAGCTTTCTTT.

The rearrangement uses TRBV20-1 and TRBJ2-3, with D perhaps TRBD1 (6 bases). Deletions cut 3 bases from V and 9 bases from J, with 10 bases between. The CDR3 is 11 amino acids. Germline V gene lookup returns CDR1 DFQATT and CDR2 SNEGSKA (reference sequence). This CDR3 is CSARDSTTQYF. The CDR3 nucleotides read TGCAGTGCTAGGGACAGTACGACGCAGTATTTT.

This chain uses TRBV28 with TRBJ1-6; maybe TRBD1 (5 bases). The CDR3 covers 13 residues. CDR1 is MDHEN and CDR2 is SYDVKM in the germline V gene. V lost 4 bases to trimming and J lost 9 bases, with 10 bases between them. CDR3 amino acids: CASSSRVSSPLHF. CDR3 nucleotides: TGTGCCAGCAGTTCCAGGGTGAGTTCACCCCTCCACTTT.

As DNA, the CDR3 is TGCAGTGTCGAGGACAGGGAGCAGTATTTT. Its protein product is CSVEDREQYF. The chain combines TRBV20-1 with TRBJ2-3; 8 bases align to TRBD1. V lost 7 bases to trimming and J lost 11 bases; unmatched junction nucleotides: 5. Per germline, CDR1 DFQATT and CDR2 SNEGSKA (reference sequence). The CDR3 sequence is 10 residues long.

CDR3: CASGFNPVPPYNEQFF. Written as DNA, the CDR3 is TGTGCTAGTGGTTTTAACCCGGTCCCACCCTACAATGAGCAGTTCTTC. V gene TRBV12-5 combines with J gene TRBJ2-1, with D uncertain. The CDR3 is made up of 16 amino acids. Trimming took off 3 bases at V and 2 bases at J, with 14 bases between the two ends. Per germline, CDR1 LGHNT and CDR2 FRNRAP.

The CDR3 DNA reads TGTGCCAGCAGCCCTCAGGGAGGGGGGGTCAAAAACATTCAGTACTTC. As protein: CASSPQGGGVKNIQYF. J is TRBJ2-4 and V is TRBV7-3; tentative D call: TRBD2 (7 bases). Germline V lookup: CDR1 SGHTA, CDR2 FQGTGA. This CDR3 region has 16 residues. V lost 5 bases, J lost 3 bases, and 17 bases lay in between.

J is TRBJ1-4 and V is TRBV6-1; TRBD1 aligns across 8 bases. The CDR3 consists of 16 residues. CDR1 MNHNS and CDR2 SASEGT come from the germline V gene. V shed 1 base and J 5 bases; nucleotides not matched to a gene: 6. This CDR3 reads CASSEVRGRGNEKLFF. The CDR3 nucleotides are TGTGCCAGCAGTGAAGTCAGGGGGCGCGGGAATGAAAAACTGTTTTTT.

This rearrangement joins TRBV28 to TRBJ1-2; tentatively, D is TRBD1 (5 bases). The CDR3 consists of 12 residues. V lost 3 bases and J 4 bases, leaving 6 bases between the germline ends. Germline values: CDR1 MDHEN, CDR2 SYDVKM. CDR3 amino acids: CASSFDSYGYTF. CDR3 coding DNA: TGTGCCAGCAGTTTCGACAGCTATGGCTACACCTTC.

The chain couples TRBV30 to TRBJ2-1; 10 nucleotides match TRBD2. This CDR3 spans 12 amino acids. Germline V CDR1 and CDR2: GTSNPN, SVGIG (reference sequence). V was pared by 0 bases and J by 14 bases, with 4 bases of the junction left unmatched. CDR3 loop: CAWSVSGGAKFF. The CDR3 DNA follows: TGTGCCTGGAGTGTAAGCGGGGGGGCCAAGTTCTTC.

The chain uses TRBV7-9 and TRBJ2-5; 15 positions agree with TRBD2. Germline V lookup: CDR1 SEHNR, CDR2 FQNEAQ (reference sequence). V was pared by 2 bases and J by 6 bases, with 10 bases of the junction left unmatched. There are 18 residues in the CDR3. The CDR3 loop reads CASSLPKGLAGGMKTQYF. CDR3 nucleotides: TGTGCCAGCAGCTTACCGAAGGGACTAGCGGGAGGAATGAAGACCCAGTACTTC.

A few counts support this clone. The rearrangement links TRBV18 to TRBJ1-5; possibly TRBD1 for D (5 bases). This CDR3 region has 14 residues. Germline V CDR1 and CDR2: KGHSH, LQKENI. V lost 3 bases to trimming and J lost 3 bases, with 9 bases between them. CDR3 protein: CASSPGRANQPQHF. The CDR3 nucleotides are TGTGCCAGCTCACCGGGCAGGGCCAATCAGCCCCAGCATTTT.

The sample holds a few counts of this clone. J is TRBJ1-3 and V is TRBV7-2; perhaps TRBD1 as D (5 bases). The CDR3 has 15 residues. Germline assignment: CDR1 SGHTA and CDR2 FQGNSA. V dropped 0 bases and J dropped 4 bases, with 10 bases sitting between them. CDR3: CASSLAGGGGNTIYF. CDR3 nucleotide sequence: TGTGCCAGCAGCTTAGCGGGCGGGGGAGGAAACACCATATATTTT.

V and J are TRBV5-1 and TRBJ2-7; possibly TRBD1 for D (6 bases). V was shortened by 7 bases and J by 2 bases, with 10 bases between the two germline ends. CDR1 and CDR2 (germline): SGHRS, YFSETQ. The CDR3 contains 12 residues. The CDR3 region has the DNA TGCGCCAGCGGGGGCAGTCCCTACGAGCAGTACTTC. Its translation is CASGGSPYEQYF.

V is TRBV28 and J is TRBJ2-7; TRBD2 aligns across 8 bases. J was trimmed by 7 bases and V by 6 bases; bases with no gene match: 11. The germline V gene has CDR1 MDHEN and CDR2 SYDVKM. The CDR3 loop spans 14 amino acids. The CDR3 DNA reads TGTGCCAGCAGGGGGATCGGACTAGCTCGTGAGCAGTACTTC. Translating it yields CASRGIGLAREQYF.

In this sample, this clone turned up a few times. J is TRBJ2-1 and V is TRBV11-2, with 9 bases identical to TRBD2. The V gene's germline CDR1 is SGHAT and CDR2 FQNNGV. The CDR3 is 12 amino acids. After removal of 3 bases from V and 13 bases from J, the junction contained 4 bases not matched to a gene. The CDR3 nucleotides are TGTGCCAGCAGCTTGCTAGCGGGGTCCCAGTTCTTC. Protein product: CASSLLAGSQFF. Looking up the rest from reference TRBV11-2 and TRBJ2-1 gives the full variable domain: EAGVAQSPRYKIIEKRQSVAFWCNPISGHATLYWYQQILGQGPKLLIQFQNNGVVDDSQLPKDRFSAERLKGVDSTLKIQPAKLEDSAVYLCASSLLAGSQFFGPGTRLTVL.

CDR3 protein: CASSYSGSSYEQYF. DNA of the CDR3: TGTGCCAGCAGTTACTCGGGGAGCTCCTACGAGCAGTACTTC. J is TRBJ2-7 and V is TRBV6-5; tentative D call: TRBD2 (5 bases). Trimming left V 0 bases short and J 0 bases short, with 6 bases between. The CDR3 consists of 14 residues. Germline values: CDR1 MNHEY, CDR2 SVGAGI.

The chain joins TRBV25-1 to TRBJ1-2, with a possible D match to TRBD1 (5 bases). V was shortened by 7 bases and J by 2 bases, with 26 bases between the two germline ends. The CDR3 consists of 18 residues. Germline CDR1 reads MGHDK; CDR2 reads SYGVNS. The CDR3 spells CASMRTDGGSHINYGYTF. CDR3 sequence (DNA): TGTGCCAGCATGAGGACGGACGGGGGGTCCCACATCAACTATGGCTACACCTTC.

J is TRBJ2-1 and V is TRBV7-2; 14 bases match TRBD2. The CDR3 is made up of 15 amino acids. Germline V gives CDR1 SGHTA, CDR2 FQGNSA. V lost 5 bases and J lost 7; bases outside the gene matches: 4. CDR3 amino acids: CASSIRLAGGNEQFF. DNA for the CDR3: TGTGCCAGCAGCATCCGACTAGCGGGGGGGAATGAGCAGTTCTTC.

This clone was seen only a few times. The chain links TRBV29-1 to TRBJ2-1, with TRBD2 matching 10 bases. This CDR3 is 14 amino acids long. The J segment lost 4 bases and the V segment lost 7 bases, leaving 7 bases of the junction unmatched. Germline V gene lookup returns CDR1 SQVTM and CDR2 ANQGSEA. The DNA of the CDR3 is TGCAGCGCTACGGAGACTAGCGGGTACAATGAGCAGTTCTTC. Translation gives CSATETSGYNEQFF.

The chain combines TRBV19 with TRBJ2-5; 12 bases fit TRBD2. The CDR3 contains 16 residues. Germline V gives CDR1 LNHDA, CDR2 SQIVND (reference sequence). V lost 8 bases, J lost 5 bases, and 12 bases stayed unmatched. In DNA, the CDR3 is TGTGCCAGTGCACTAGCGGGGGGAGTCGGGACGGAGACCCAGTACTTC. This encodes CASALAGGVGTETQYF.

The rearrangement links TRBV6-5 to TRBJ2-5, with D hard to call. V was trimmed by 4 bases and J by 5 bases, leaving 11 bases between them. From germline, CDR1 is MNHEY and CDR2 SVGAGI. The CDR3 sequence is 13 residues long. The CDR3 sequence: CASSSRVRETQYF. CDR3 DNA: TGTGCCAGCAGTTCCCGGGTTCGGGAGACCCAGTACTTC.